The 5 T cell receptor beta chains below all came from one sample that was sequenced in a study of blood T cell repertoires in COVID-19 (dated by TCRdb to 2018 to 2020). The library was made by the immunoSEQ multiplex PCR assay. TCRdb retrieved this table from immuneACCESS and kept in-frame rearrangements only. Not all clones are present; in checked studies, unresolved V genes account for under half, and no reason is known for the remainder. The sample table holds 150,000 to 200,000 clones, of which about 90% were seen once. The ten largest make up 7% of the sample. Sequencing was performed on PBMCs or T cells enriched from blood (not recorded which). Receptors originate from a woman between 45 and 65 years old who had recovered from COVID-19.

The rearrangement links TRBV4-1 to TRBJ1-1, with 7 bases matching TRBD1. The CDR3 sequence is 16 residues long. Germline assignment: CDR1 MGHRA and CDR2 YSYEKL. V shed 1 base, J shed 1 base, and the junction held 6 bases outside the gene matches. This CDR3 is CASSQVSWTGNTEAFF. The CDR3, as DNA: TGCGCCAGCAGCCAAGTTTCGTGGACAGGGAACACTGAAGCTTTCTTT.

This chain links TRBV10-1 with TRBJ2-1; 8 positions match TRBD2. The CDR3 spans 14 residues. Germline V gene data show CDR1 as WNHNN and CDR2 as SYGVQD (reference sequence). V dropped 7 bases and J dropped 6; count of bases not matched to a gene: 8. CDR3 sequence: CASTSGLAPNEQFF. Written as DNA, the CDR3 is TGCGCCAGCACGTCTGGACTAGCCCCCAATGAGCAGTTCTTC.

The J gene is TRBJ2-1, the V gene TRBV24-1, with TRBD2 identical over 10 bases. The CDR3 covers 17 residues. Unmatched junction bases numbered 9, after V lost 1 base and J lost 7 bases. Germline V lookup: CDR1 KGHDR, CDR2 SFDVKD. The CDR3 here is CATSDFPSGRARNEQFF. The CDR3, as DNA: TGTGCCACCAGTGATTTCCCCAGCGGGAGGGCCAGGAATGAGCAGTTCTTC.

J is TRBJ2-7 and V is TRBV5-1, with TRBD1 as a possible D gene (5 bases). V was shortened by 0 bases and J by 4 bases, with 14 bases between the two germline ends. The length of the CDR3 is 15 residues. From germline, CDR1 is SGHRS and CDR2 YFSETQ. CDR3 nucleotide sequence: TGCGCCAGCAGCTTGGCCGCAGGGTCCTTTTACGAGCAGTACTTC. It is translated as CASSLAAGSFYEQYF.

As DNA, the CDR3 is TGTGCCAGCAGCTTAAGGACAAACACCGGGGAGCTGTTTTTT. Protein: CASSLRTNTGELFF. The chain joins TRBV5-8 to TRBJ2-2, with a weak D call TRBD1 (5 bases). V shed 2 bases and J shed 2 bases, with 7 bases lying between them. CDR3 length: 14 residues. CDR1 and CDR2 (germline): SGHTS, YDEGEE.